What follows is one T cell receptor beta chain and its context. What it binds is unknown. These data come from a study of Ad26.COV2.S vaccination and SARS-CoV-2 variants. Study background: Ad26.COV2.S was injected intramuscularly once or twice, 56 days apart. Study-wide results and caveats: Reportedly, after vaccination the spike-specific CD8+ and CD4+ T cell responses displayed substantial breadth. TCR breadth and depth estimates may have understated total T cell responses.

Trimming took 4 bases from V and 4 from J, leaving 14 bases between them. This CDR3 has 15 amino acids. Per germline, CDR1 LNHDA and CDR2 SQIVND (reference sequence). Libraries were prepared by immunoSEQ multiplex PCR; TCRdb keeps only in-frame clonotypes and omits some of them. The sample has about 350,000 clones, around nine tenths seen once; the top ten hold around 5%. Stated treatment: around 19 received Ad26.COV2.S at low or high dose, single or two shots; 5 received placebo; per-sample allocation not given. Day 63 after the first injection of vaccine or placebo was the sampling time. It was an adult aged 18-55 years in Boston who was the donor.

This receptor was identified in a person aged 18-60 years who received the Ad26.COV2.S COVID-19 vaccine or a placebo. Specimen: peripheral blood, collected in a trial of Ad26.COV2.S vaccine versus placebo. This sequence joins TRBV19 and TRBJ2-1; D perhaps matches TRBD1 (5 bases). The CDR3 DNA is TGTGCCAGTAGTAACAGTTTAGGGGTTTACAATGAGCAGTTCTTC. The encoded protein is CASSNSLGVYNEQFF.